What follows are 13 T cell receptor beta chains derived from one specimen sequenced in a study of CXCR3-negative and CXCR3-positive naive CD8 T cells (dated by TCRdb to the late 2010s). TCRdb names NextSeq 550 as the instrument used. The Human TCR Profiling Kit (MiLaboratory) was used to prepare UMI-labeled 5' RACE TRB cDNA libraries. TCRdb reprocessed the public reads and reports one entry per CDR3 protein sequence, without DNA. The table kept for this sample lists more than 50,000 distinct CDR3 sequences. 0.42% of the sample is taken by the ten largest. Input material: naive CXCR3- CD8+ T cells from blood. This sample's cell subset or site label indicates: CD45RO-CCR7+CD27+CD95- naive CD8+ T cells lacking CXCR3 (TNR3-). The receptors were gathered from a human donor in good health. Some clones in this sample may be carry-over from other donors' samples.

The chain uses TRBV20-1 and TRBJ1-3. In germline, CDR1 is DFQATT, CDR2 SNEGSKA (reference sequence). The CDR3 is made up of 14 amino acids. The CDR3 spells CSARELSSGNTIYF.

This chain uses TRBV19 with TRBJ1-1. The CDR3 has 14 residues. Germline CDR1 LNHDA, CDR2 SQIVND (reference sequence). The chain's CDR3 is CASSSAAVNTEAFF. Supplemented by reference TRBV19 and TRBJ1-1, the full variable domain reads DGGITQSPKYLFRKEGQNVTLSCEQNLNHDAMYWYRQDPGQGLRLIYYSQIVNDFQKGDIAEGYSVSREKKESFPLTVTSAQKNPTAFYLCASSSAAVNTEAFFGQGTRLTVV.

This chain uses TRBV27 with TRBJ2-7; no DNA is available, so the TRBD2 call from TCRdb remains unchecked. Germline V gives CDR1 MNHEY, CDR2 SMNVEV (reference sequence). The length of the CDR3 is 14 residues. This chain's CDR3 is CASSLKGSSHEQYF.

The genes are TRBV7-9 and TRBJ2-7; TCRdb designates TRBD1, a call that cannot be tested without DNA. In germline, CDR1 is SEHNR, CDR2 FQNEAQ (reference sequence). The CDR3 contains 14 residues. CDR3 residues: CASSFGAVVYEQYF.

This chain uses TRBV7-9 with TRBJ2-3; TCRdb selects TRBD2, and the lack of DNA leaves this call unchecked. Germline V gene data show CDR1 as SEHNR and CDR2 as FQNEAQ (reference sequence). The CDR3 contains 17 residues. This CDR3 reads CASSHPLAGGPSDTQYF.

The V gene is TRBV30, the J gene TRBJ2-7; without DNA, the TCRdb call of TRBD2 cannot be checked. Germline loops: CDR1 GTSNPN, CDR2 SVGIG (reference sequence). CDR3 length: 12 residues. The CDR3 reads CASTGLSYEQYF.

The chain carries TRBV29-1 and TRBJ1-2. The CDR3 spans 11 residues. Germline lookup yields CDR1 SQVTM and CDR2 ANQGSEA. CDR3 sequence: CSVENSYGYTF.

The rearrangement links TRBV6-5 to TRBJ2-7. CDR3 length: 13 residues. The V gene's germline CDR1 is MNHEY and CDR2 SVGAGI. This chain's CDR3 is CASSKRQFHEQYF.

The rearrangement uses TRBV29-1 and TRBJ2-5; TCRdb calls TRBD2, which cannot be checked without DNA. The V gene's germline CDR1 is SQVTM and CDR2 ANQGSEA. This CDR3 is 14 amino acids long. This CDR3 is CSVELAGLQETQYF.

CDR3 protein: CASSIGAGGGYGYTF. V is TRBV19 and J is TRBJ1-2. The CDR3 has 15 residues. Germline V gene data show CDR1 as LNHDA and CDR2 as SQIVND (reference sequence).

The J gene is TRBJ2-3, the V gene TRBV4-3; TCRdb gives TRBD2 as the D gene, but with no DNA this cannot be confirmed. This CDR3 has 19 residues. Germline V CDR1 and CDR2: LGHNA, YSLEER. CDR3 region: CASSQESDSSGGPWDTQYF.

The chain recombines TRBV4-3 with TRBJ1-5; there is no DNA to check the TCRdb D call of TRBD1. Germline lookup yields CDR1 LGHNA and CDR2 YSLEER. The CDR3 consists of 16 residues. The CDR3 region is CASSQGTGMRNQPQHF.

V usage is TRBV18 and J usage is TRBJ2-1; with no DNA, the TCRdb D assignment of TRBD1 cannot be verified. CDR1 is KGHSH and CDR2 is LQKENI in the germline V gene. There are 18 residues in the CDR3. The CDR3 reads CASSPPYSGGDIYNEQFF.